This passage covers 25 T cell receptor beta chains from one sample sequenced in a study of control samples from healthy donors and cancer patients. Using immunoSEQ multiplex PCR, the repertoire was profiled, and TCRdb retains in-frame clones only, with some absent. Of about 150,000 clones listed, 85% to 95% are singletons. Sequencing used blood. Source of these receptors: a man aged 50 to 60 in good health.

The CDR3 nucleotides are TGTGCCAGCAGCCAAGAAGGCGGGAGTAGAGATACGCAGTATTTT. This sequence encodes CASSQEGGSRDTQYF. V and J are TRBV3-1 (or the pseudogene TRBV3-2) and TRBJ2-3; TRBD2 matches at 7 bases. This CDR3 is 15 amino acids long. V dropped 0 bases and J dropped 5; count of bases not matched to a gene: 5. Germline CDR1 LGHDT, CDR2 YNNKEL (reference sequence).

The DNA for the CDR3 is TGTGCCAGTCAGGGACAGTTTAATTCACCCCTCCACTTT. Encoded protein: CASQGQFNSPLHF. The V gene is TRBV14, the J gene TRBJ1-6; 7 bases agree with TRBD1. CDR1 and CDR2 from the germline V gene are SGHDN and FVKESK. V shed 9 bases, J shed 6 bases, and the junction held 5 bases outside the gene matches. The CDR3 runs 13 residues.

The chain uses TRBV10-3 and TRBJ2-7; 8 nucleotides agree with TRBD2. CDR1 and CDR2 from the germline V gene are ENHRY and SYGVKD. Trimming took 0 bases from V and 7 from J; bases not matched to a gene: 11. The CDR3 sequence is 16 residues long. The CDR3 sequence: CAISESAGGVGGEQYF. CDR3 sequence (DNA): TGTGCCATCAGTGAGTCGGCGGGAGGAGTGGGGGGGGAGCAGTACTTC.

In DNA form, the CDR3 reads TGTGCCAGCAGTGATGGCAGTCCAGGCGAGACCCAGTACTTC. Translated, it gives CASSDGSPGETQYF. This chain uses TRBV2 with TRBJ2-5; D remains ambiguous. The germline gives CDR1 SNHLY, CDR2 FYNNEI. CDR3 size: 14 residues. Trimming pared 3 bases from V and 5 bases from J, leaving 13 bases between.

This chain connects TRBV6-5 to TRBJ2-1, with 7 bases lining up with TRBD2. The germline CDR1 and CDR2 sequences are MNHEY and SVGAGI. This CDR3 spans 15 amino acids. J gave up 7 bases and V 5 bases, and 11 bases lay outside the gene matches. For the CDR3, the DNA is TGTGCCAGCAGTACCTTACAGTGGGGGGGGAATGAGCAGTTCTTC. Translating it yields CASSTLQWGGNEQFF.

This chain links TRBV10-3 with TRBJ2-7, with D perhaps matching TRBD1 (5 bases). CDR1 and CDR2 from the germline V gene are ENHRY and SYGVKD. This CDR3 spans 14 amino acids. V lost 6 bases and J 2 bases, leaving 14 bases between the germline ends. CDR3 bases: TGTGCCATCAGCTTGACAGACAGAACCTACGAGCAGTACTTC. It is translated as CAISLTDRTYEQYF.

The gene calls are TRBV27 and TRBJ2-1, with 11 bases aligning to TRBD2. The CDR3 totals 14 residues. The germline V gene has CDR1 MNHEY and CDR2 SMNVEV (reference sequence). V dropped 5 bases and J dropped 6; count of bases not matched to a gene: 3. The CDR3 DNA reads as TGTGCCAGCAGTCGACTAGCGGGATTCAATGAGCAGTTCTTC. Translation: CASSRLAGFNEQFF.

V is TRBV28 and J is TRBJ1-6, with 8 bases identical to TRBD1. Trimming took 5 bases from V and 7 from J; bases not matched to a gene: 7. The germline V gene has CDR1 MDHEN and CDR2 SYDVKM. This CDR3 has 15 residues. The CDR3 is CASSPRDRRNSPLHF. The CDR3 nucleotides are TGTGCCAGCAGTCCTAGGGACAGGCGGAATTCACCCCTCCACTTT.

The V and J genes are TRBV30 and TRBJ1-2; perhaps TRBD1 as D (6 bases). CDR1 is GTSNPN, CDR2 SVGIG, per germline (reference sequence). Deletions cut 1 base from V and 4 bases from J, with 10 bases between. The CDR3 is 13 residues long. For the CDR3, the DNA is TGTGCCTGGAGTGGACAGGTTGGCTATGGCTACACCTTC. This codes for CAWSGQVGYGYTF.

V usage is TRBV23-1 and J usage is TRBJ1-1; the match to TRBD1 covers 8 bases. TRBV23-1 falls under the ORF class, with uncertain function. The CDR3 loop spans 18 amino acids. J was trimmed by 0 bases and V by 0 bases; bases with no gene match: 9. CDR3 nucleotide sequence: TGCGCCAGCAGTCAATCCGGGCATACAGGGGGACTGAACACTGAAGCTTTCTTT. Translating gives CASSQSGHTGGLNTEAFF.

The J gene is TRBJ2-3, the V gene TRBV1; the DNA was not compared with TRBD2, the D call given in the table. TRBV1 is described as a pseudogene. The CDR3 runs to 15 residues. The CDR3: CTSSQEAEITDTQYF. As DNA, the CDR3 is TGCACCAGCAGCCAAGAAGCGGAGATCACAGATACGCAGTATTTT.

The chain employs TRBV28 and TRBJ2-7, with TRBD2 matching 7 bases. V lost 5 bases and J lost 3; bases outside the gene matches: 4. The CDR3 extends over 13 amino acids. Germline loops: CDR1 MDHEN, CDR2 SYDVKM. This CDR3 reads CASSPSGGYEQYF. Here the CDR3 DNA reads TGTGCCAGCAGTCCCTCGGGGGGCTACGAGCAGTACTTC. The whole variable domain, remainder taken from reference TRBV28 and TRBJ2-7, is DVKVTQSSRYLVKRTGEKVFLECVQDMDHENMFWYRQDPGLGLRLIYFSYDVKMKEKGDIPEGYSVSREKKERFSLILESASTNQTSMYLCASSPSGGYEQYFGPGTRLTVT.

The chain has TRBV28 and TRBJ1-2; D gene uncertain. This CDR3 is 14 amino acids long. CDR1 is MDHEN, CDR2 SYDVKM, per germline. V was pared by 1 base and J by 8 bases, with 14 bases between. CDR3 in DNA: TGTGCCAGCAGTTTATTAGACCGGTTCGGGGGCTACACCTTC. Protein product: CASSLLDRFGGYTF.

The V call is TRBV2, the J call TRBJ1-2; D unclear. V lost 8 bases and J 5 bases, leaving 9 bases between the germline ends. The CDR3 consists of 11 residues. CDR1 and CDR2 (germline): SNHLY, FYNNEI. CDR3 region: CASGRDYGYTF. The CDR3 DNA sequence: TGTGCCAGCGGCCGGGATTATGGCTACACCTTC. Full variable domain (rest looked up from reference TRBV2 and TRBJ1-2): EPEVTQTPSHQVTQMGQEVILRCVPISNHLYFYWYRQILGQKVEFLVSFYNNEISEKSEIFDDQFSVERPDGSNFTLKIRSTKLEDSAMYFCASGRDYGYTFGSGTRLTVV.

The chain couples TRBV28 to TRBJ1-5, with D uncertain. CDR1 is MDHEN, CDR2 SYDVKM, per germline. The CDR3 sequence is 16 residues long. The ends were cut back, 4 bases at V and 0 bases at J, with 13 bases in the middle. The CDR3 DNA is TGTGCCAGCAGTTCCCTCAGTAGGTTTAGCAATCAGCCCCAGCATTTT. Translating it yields CASSSLSRFSNQPQHF.

The V call is TRBV10-1, the J call TRBJ2-3; possible D gene TRBD1, 5 bases. V was pared by 0 bases and J by 5 bases, with 15 bases between. The CDR3 consists of 16 residues. The germline V gene encodes CDR1 WNHNN and CDR2 SYGVQD (reference sequence). The CDR3: CASSESESPGQDTQYF. DNA of the CDR3: TGCGCCAGCAGTGAGTCTGAGTCCCCAGGGCAAGATACGCAGTATTTT.

The CDR3 bases are TGTGCCTGGAGTACCGCTACAGGGGGCTGGGAGACCCAGTACTTC. Translation gives CAWSTATGGWETQYF. The chain employs TRBV30 and TRBJ2-5, with 9 bases matching TRBD1. The CDR3 contains 15 residues. CDR1 is GTSNPN and CDR2 is SVGIG in the germline V gene (reference sequence). J gave up 5 bases and V 2 bases, and 9 bases lay outside the gene matches. The entire variable domain, with the rest obtained from reference TRBV30 and TRBJ2-5, is as follows: SQTIHQWPATLVQPVGSPLSLECTVEGTSNPNLYWYRQAAGRGLQLLFYSVGIGQISSEVPQNLSASRPQDRQFILSSKKLLLSDSGFYLCAWSTATGGWETQYFGPGTRLLVL.

J is TRBJ1-2 and V is TRBV29-1; no clear D gene. This CDR3 comprises 11 residues. V dropped 3 bases and J dropped 4 bases, with 6 bases sitting between them. Germline assignment: CDR1 SQVTM and CDR2 ANQGSEA. The CDR3 reads CSVDLAYGYTF. The CDR3 DNA reads TGCAGCGTTGACCTGGCCTATGGCTACACCTTC.

The chain has TRBV11-3 and TRBJ2-5, with TRBD2 matching 7 bases. After removal of 5 bases from V and 5 bases from J, the junction contained 14 bases not matched to a gene. Per germline, CDR1 SGHNT and CDR2 YENEEA. CDR3 size: 16 residues. The CDR3 nucleotides read TGTGCCAGCAGCCTGAGTGCTAGCGGAGGCTTGGAGACCCAGTACTTC. It translates to CASSLSASGGLETQYF.

This clone was recorded a few times. The gene calls are TRBV7-2 and TRBJ2-7; D may correspond to TRBD1 or TRBD2 (5 bases each). The V end was cut by 1 base, the J end by 3 bases, with 10 bases between. Germline CDR1 reads SGHTA; CDR2 reads FQGNSA. The length of the CDR3 is 14 residues. In nucleotides, the CDR3 is TGTGCCAGCAGCTTAGTTGGGGGTAACTACGAGCAGTACTTC. Amino acid sequence: CASSLVGGNYEQYF. The entire variable domain, with the rest obtained from reference TRBV7-2 and TRBJ2-7, is as follows: GAGVSQSPSNKVTEKGKDVELRCDPISGHTALYWYRQSLGQGLEFLIYFQGNSAPDKSGLPSDRFSAERTGGSVSTLTIQRTQQEDSAVYLCASSLVGGNYEQYFGPGTRLTVT.

The chain uses TRBV6-5 and TRBJ1-3; D not certain. The CDR3 length is 14 residues. The V end lost 0 bases, the J end lost 1 base, and 4 bases lay between the germline ends. Germline CDR1 and CDR2: MNHEY and SVGAGI. This CDR3 reads CASSYSTSGNTIYF. CDR3 DNA sequence: TGTGCCAGCAGTTACTCGACGTCTGGAAACACCATATATTTT.

The genes are TRBV18 and TRBJ2-3, with 13 bases lining up with TRBD2. Germline CDR1 and CDR2: KGHSH and LQKENI. The V and J ends lost 2 bases and 4 bases, in that order; junction bases with no gene match: 3. CDR3 length: 16 amino acids. The CDR3 is CASSPGGLAGADTQYF. For the CDR3, the DNA is TGTGCCAGCTCACCAGGAGGACTAGCGGGAGCAGATACGCAGTATTTT.

The rearrangement uses TRBV10-2 and TRBJ1-5; no clear D. Germline V gene sequence: CDR1 WSHSY, CDR2 SAAADI. V gave up 5 bases and J gave up 5 bases, with 7 bases separating them. The CDR3 contains 12 residues. Here the CDR3 reads CASSPSDQPQHF. For the CDR3, the DNA is TGCGCCAGCAGTCCGTCAGATCAGCCCCAGCATTTT.

The chain carries TRBV2 and TRBJ1-1, with a possible D match to TRBD1 (6 bases). Trimming took off 1 base at V and 8 bases at J, with 11 bases between the two ends. Germline V gene lookup returns CDR1 SNHLY and CDR2 FYNNEI. The CDR3 contains 13 residues. For the CDR3, the DNA is TGTGCCAGCAGTGAAGTGGCGGGGGCGGAAGCTTTCTTT. As protein: CASSEVAGAEAFF.

The chain is built from TRBV5-1 and TRBJ2-1; tentative D call: TRBD2 (6 bases). V was cut by 6 bases and J by 7 bases, with 20 bases left in between. The CDR3 totals 15 residues. Germline V gives CDR1 SGHRS, CDR2 YFSETQ. The CDR3 nucleotides read TGCGCCAGCACCCTGTCGCCGGGACTCCTAAATGAGCAGTTCTTC. Encoded protein: CASTLSPGLLNEQFF.